The entry below gives a single T cell receptor (beta chain) sequence along with its context. This sample was included in a study of control samples from healthy donors and cancer patients. This table comes from immunoSEQ multiplex PCR, and its TCRdb copy is limited to in-frame clones, with some not included. The sample includes about 96,000 clones, 90% to 95% of them seen just once. The sequenced sample was blood. This TCR was recovered from a man between 18 and 35 years old in good health.

Here the CDR3 reads CASRGGSSNQPQHF. CDR3 in DNA: TGTGCCAGCAGAGGTGGGTCTAGCAATCAGCCCCAGCATTTT. The gene calls are TRBV7-8 and TRBJ1-5; no reliable D call. Deletions cut 6 bases from V and 0 bases from J, with 9 bases between. Germline loops: CDR1 SGHVS, CDR2 FQNEAQ. The CDR3 extends over 14 amino acids.